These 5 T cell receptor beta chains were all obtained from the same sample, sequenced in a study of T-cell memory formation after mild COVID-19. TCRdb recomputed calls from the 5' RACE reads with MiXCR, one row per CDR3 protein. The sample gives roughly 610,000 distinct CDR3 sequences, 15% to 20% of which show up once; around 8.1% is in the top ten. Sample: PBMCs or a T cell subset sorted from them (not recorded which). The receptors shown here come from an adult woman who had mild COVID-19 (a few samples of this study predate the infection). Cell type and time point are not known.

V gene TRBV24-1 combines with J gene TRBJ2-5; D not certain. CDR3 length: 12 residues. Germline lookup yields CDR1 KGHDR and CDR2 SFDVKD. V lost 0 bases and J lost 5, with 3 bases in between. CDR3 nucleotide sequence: TGTGCCACCAGTGATTTGGGGGAGACCCAGTACTTC. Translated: CATSDLGETQYF.

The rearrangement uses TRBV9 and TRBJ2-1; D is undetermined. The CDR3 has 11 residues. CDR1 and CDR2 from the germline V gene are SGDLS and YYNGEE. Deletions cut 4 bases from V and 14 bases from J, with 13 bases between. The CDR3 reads CASSSPSPKFF. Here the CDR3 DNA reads TGTGCCAGCAGCTCCCCGTCCCCCAAGTTCTTC. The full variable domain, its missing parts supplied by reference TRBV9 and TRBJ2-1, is DSGVTQTPKHLITATGQRVTLRCSPRSGDLSVYWYQQSLDQGLQFLIQYYNGEERAKGNILERFSAQQFPDLHSELNLSSLELGDSALYFCASSSPSPKFFGPGTRLTVL.

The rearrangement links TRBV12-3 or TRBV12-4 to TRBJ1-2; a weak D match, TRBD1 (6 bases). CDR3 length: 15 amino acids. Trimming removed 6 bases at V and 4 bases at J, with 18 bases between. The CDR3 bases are TGTGCCAGCAGCAAAGGGCGGACAGCGACCTATGGCTACACCTTC. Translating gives CASSKGRTATYGYTF.

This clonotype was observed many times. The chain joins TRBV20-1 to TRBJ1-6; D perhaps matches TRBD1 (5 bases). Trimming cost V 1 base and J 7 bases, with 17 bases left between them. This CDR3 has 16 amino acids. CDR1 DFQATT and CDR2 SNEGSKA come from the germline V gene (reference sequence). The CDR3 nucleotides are TGCAGTGCTAGAGGGCCTTTGGAGACAGACAATTCACCCCTCCACTTT. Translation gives CSARGPLETDNSPLHF.

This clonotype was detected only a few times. This chain's CDR3 is CASSLDIEGSYEQYF. The CDR3 bases are TGCGCCAGCAGCCTGGACATAGAGGGTTCGTACGAGCAGTACTTC. The chain employs TRBV4-1 and TRBJ2-7; D is tentatively TRBD1 or TRBD2 (5 bases each). The ends were cut back, 4 bases at V and 4 bases at J, with 17 bases in the middle. This CDR3 spans 15 amino acids. CDR1 and CDR2 from the germline V gene are MGHRA and YSYEKL.